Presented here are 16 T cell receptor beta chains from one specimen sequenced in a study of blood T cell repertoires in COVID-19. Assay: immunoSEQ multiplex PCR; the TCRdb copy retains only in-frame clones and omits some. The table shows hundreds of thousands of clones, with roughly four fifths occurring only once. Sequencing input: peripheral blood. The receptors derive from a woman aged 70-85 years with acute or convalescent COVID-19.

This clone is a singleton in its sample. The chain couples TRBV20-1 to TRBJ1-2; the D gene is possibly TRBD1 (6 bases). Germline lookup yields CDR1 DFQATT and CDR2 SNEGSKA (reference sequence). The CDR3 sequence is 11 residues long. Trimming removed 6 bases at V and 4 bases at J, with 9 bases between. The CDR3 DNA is TGCAGTGCCCCACAGGGCTATGGCTACACCTTC. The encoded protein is CSAPQGYGYTF.

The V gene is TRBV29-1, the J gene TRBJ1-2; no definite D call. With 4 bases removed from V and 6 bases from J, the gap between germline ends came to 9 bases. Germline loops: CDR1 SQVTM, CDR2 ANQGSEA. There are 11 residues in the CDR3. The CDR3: CSVAHSDGYTF. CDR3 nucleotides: TGCAGCGTTGCGCACTCCGATGGCTACACCTTC.

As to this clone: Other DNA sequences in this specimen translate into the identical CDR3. The chain's CDR3 is CASSIEGSSYNEQFF. CDR3 nucleotides: TGTGCCAGTAGTATCGAGGGTAGCTCCTACAATGAGCAGTTCTTC. This sequence joins TRBV19 and TRBJ2-1, with D perhaps matching TRBD2 (5 bases). The ends were cut back, 3 bases at V and 0 bases at J, with 9 bases in the middle. Per the germline V gene, CDR1 is LNHDA and CDR2 is SQIVND (reference sequence). The CDR3 has 15 amino acids.

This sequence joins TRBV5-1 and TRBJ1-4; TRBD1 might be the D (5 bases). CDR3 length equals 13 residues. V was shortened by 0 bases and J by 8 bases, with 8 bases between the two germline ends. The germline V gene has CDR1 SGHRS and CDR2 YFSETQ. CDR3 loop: CASSLENREKLFF. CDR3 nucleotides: TGCGCCAGCAGCTTGGAAAACAGGGAAAAACTGTTTTTT.

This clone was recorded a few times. This chain's CDR3 is CASSLYYEQYF. The CDR3 nucleotides are TGTGCCAGCAGCCTCTACTACGAGCAGTACTTC. The gene calls are TRBV7-8 and TRBJ2-7; no clear D gene. Trimming left V 5 bases short and J 3 bases short, with 5 bases between. Germline CDR1 is SGHVS and CDR2 is FQNEAQ. This CDR3 has 11 amino acids.

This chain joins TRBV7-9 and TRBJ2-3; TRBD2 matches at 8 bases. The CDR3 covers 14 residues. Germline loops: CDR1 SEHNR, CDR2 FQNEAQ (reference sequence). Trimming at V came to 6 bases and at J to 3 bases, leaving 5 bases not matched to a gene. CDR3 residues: CASSPGGRTDTQYF. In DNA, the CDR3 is TGTGCCAGCAGTCCGGGGGGGCGAACAGATACGCAGTATTTT. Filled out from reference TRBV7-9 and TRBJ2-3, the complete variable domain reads DTGVSQNPRHKITKRGQNVTFRCDPISEHNRLYWYRQTLGQGPEFLTYFQNEAQLEKSRLLSDRFSAERPKGSFSTLEIQRTEQGDSAMYLCASSPGGRTDTQYFGPGTRLTVL.

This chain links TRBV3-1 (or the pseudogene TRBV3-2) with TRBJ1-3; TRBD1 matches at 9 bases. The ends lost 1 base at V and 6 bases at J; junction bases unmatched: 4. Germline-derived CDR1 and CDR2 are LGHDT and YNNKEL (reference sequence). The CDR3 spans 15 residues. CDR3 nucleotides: TGTGCCAGCAGCCAAGCCCCACAGGGGGCAAACACCATATATTTT. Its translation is CASSQAPQGANTIYF.

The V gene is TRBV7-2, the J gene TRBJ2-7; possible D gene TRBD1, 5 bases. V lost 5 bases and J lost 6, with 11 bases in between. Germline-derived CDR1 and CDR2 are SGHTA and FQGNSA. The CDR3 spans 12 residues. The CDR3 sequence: CASSRDSPEQYF. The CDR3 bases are TGTGCCAGCAGCCGTGACAGTCCCGAGCAGTACTTC.

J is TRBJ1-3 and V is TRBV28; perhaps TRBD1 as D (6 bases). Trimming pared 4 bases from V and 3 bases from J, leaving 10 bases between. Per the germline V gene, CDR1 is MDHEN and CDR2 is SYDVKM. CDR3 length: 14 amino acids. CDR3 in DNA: TGTGCCAGCAGTTCACAGGGTAATGGAAACACCATATATTTT. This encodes CASSSQGNGNTIYF.

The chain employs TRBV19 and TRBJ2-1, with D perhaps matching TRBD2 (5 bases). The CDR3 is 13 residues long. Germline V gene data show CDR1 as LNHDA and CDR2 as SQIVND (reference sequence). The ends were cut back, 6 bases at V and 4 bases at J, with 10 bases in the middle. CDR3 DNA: TGTGCCAGTAGCCGTAGGGAGTACAATGAGCAGTTCTTC. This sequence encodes CASSRREYNEQFF.

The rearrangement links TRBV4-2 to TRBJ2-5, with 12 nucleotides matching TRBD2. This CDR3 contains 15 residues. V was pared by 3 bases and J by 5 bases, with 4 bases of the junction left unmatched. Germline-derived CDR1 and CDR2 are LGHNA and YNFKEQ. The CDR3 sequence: CASSQSSGGAETQYF. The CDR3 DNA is TGTGCCAGCAGCCAGTCTAGCGGGGGGGCGGAGACCCAGTACTTC.

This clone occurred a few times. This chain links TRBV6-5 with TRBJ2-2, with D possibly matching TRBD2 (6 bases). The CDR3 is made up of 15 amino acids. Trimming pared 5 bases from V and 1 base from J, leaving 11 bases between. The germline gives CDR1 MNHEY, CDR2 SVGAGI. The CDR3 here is CASSRWGENTGELFF. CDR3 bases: TGTGCCAGCAGTCGCTGGGGGGAGAACACCGGGGAGCTGTTTTTT.

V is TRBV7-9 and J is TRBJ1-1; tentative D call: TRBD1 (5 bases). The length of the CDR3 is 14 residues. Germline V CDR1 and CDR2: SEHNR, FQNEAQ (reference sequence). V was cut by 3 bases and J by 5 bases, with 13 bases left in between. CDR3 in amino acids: CASSFGGEWTEAFF. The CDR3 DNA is TGTGCCAGCAGCTTCGGGGGGGAGTGGACTGAAGCTTTCTTT.

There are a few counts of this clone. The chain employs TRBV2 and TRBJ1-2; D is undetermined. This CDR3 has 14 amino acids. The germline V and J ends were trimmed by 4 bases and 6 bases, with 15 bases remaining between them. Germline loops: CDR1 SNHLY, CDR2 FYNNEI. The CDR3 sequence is CASSVIQEANGYTF. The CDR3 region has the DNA TGTGCCAGCAGTGTAATCCAGGAAGCTAATGGCTACACCTTC.

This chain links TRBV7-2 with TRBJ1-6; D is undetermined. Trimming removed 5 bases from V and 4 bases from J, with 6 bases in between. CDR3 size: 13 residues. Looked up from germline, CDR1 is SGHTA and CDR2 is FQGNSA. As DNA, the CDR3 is TGTGCCAGCAGCCAGGATTATAATTCACCCCTCCACTTT. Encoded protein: CASSQDYNSPLHF. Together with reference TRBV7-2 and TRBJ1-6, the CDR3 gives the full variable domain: GAGVSQSPSNKVTEKGKDVELRCDPISGHTALYWYRQSLGQGLEFLIYFQGNSAPDKSGLPSDRFSAERTGGSVSTLTIQRTQQEDSAVYLCASSQDYNSPLHFGNGTRLTVT.

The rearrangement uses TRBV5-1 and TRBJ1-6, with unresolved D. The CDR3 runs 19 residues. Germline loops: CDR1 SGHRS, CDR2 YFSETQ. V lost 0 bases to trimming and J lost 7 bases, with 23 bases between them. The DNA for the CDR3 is TGCGCCAGCAGCTTGGGACGGACGTCTCCGATAGGACTGAATTCACCCCTCCACTTT. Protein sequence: CASSLGRTSPIGLNSPLHF.